A selection of T cell receptor beta chains follows, all from one sample in a study of T cells in Graves' hyperthyroidism and ophthalmopathy. Using its own MiXCR run on the multiplex PCR reads, TCRdb lists one record per CDR3 protein. The repertoire includes roughly 260,000 distinct CDR3 sequences, approximately 14% of them detected once, and about an eighth sits in the top ten. The sample comprised blood. Receptor source: a woman aged 40 to 50 with Graves' hyperthyroidism that later progressed to Graves' ophthalmopathy. The CDR3 runs from the conserved cysteine through the conserved F or W. The order of the fields is V gene, J gene, D gene, clone size, CDR3 protein, CDR3 DNA. The D gene is left open where the match is weak. Clone size, where shown, is once, few, many, or a class for clones that have expanded.

TRBV9	TRBJ2-3	NA	few	CASSQTSTDTQYF	TGTGCCAGCAGCCAGACTAGCACAGATACGCAGTATTTT
TRBV7-2	TRBJ2-7	NA	many	CASSFHSYYEQYF	TGTGCCAGCAGCTTTCACAGTTACTACGAGCAGTACTTC
TRBV28	TRBJ2-1	TRBD1	NA	CASSSHMTRDRGHRHEQFF	TGTGCCAGCAGTTCGCACATGACCCGGGACAGGGGCCACCGGCATGAGCAGTTCTTC
TRBV29-1	TRBJ2-1	TRBD2	many	CSVGILAGNEQFF	TGCAGCGTTGGTATTCTAGCGGGCAATGAGCAGTTCTTC
TRBV11-3	TRBJ2-1	NA	many	CASSGPGSLLFF	TGTGCCAGCAGCGGACCCGGATCATTGTTGTTCTTC
TRBV28	TRBJ2-7	TRBD2	many	CASSLSHPSGSYEQYF	TGTGCCAGCAGTTTATCTCACCCTAGCGGGAGCTACGAGCAGTACTTC
TRBV3-1	TRBJ2-1	TRBD2	few	CASSLLGLFNEQFF	TGTGCCAGCAGCCTACTGGGACTATTCAATGAGCAGTTCTTC
TRBV20-1	TRBJ2-7	NA	NA	CSARPKDNYEQYF	TGCAGTGCTAGGCCAAAGGACAACTACGAGCAGTACTTC
TRBV5-1	TRBJ2-3	TRBD2	NA	CASSLWASGLGTDTQYF	TGCGCCAGCAGCTTGTGGGCTAGCGGGCTGGGCACAGATACGCAGTATTTT
TRBV20-1	TRBJ1-5	NA	many	CSARVGNSNQPQHF	TGCAGTGCTAGAGTAGGGAATAGCAATCAGCCCCAGCATTTT
TRBV20-1	TRBJ2-7	TRBD2	few	CSASGIAGDSYEQYF	TGCAGTGCTAGTGGAATAGCGGGAGACTCCTACGAGCAGTACTTC
TRBV20-1	TRBJ1-2	NA	many	CSARSMSYGYTF	TGCAGTGCTAGATCGATGTCCTATGGCTACACCTTC
TRBV28	TRBJ1-5	NA	NA	CASRPRAYRPQHF	TGTGCCAGCCGCCCCCGCGCCTATCGACCCCAGCATTTT